The 14 T cell receptor beta chains presented below share a single source sample, sequenced in a study of blood T cell repertoires in COVID-19. Generated by immunoSEQ multiplex PCR, the TCRdb table keeps only in-frame clones and is missing some. The sample includes some 150,000 clones, roughly 82% of them seen just once. Sequences were obtained from peripheral blood. The receptor set was obtained from a woman aged 70-85 years with acute or convalescent COVID-19.

This sequence joins TRBV5-8 and TRBJ2-3; perhaps TRBD2 as D (5 bases). The CDR3 has 16 residues. V was trimmed by 2 bases and J by 0 bases, leaving 13 bases between them. Germline V gene data show CDR1 as SGHTS and CDR2 as YDEGEE. CDR3 bases: TGTGCCAGCAGCTTTTACGGGATAGCTAGCACAGATACGCAGTATTTT. Translated: CASSFYGIASTDTQYF.

The chain combines TRBV3-1 (or the pseudogene TRBV3-2) with TRBJ1-3, with D possibly TRBD1 on 6 matching bases. This CDR3 comprises 14 residues. In germline, CDR1 is LGHDT, CDR2 YNNKEL (reference sequence). V was pared by 4 bases and J by 3 bases, with 10 bases between. This chain's CDR3 is CASSLTGFGNTIYF. The DNA for the CDR3 is TGTGCCAGCAGCCTGACAGGTTTTGGAAACACCATATATTTT.

The V call is TRBV18, the J call TRBJ1-5, with D possibly TRBD1 on 5 matching bases. This CDR3 is built from 15 residues. Germline V gene sequence: CDR1 KGHSH, CDR2 LQKENI. The germline V and J ends were trimmed by 3 bases and 3 bases, with 12 bases remaining between them. The CDR3 sequence is CASSPVGGDNQPQHF. CDR3 bases: TGTGCCAGCTCACCCGTGGGGGGAGACAATCAGCCCCAGCATTTT. Using reference TRBV18 and TRBJ1-5 for the parts outside the CDR3, the full variable domain is NAGVMQNPRHLVRRRGQEARLRCSPMKGHSHVYWYRQLPEEGLKFMVYLQKENIIDESGMPKERFSAEFPKEGPSILRIQQVVRGDSAAYFCASSPVGGDNQPQHFGDGTRLSIL.

The chain carries TRBV7-9 and TRBJ1-2; tentatively, D is TRBD1 (6 bases). The CDR3 spans 17 residues. CDR1 SEHNR and CDR2 FQNEAQ come from the germline V gene (reference sequence). Trimming pared 3 bases from V and 4 bases from J, leaving 21 bases between. The CDR3 is CASSLRTDGSPRYGYTF. The CDR3 bases are TGTGCCAGCAGCTTGCGGACAGATGGGTCACCACGCTATGGCTACACCTTC.

This chain links TRBV12-3 or TRBV12-4 with TRBJ1-1; no firm D call. The CDR3 sequence is 13 residues long. With 3 bases removed from V and 4 bases from J, the gap between germline ends came to 9 bases. For the CDR3, the DNA is TGTGCCAGCAGTTTTCGGGAACTCACTGAAGCTTTCTTT. Its translation is CASSFRELTEAFF.

V is TRBV6-5 and J is TRBJ1-2; 8 bases are shared with TRBD1. Germline V gives CDR1 MNHEY, CDR2 SVGAGI. CDR3 length equals 14 residues. Trimming cost V 4 bases and J 8 bases; bases outside gene matches: 9. Here the CDR3 reads CASSLTGQGGGYTF. CDR3 in DNA: TGTGCCAGCAGTTTAACCGGACAGGGTGGAGGCTACACCTTC.

This clone has only one observation. The V gene is TRBV19, the J gene TRBJ2-5; TRBD1 aligns across 10 bases. The CDR3 spans 16 residues. V was clipped by 0 bases and J by 1 base; unmatched bases: 2. Germline assignment: CDR1 LNHDA and CDR2 SQIVND (reference sequence). The CDR3 DNA reads as TGTGCCAGTAGTATAGAGGGGACAGGGGTCCAAGAGACCCAGTACTTC. Protein: CASSIEGTGVQETQYF.

This chain joins TRBV28 and TRBJ2-1; D might be TRBD2 (6 bases). Trimming removed 4 bases from V and 4 bases from J, with 17 bases in between. This CDR3 is built from 16 residues. Per germline, CDR1 MDHEN and CDR2 SYDVKM. The CDR3 spells CASSSAWRGDYNEQFF. As DNA, the CDR3 is TGTGCCAGCAGTTCCGCCTGGCGCGGGGATTACAATGAGCAGTTCTTC.

This chain links TRBV3-1 (or the pseudogene TRBV3-2) with TRBJ1-2; D is uncertain. Deletions cut 0 bases from V and 2 bases from J, with 10 bases between. Germline loops: CDR1 LGHDT, CDR2 YNNKEL (reference sequence). The CDR3 contains 15 residues. The CDR3 nucleotides read TGTGCCAGCAGCCAAGAGACAACGGGAAACTATGGCTACACCTTC. The encoded protein is CASSQETTGNYGYTF.

The chain is built from TRBV19 and TRBJ2-1; D is perhaps TRBD2 (5 bases). Trimming removed 4 bases from V and 12 bases from J, with 16 bases in between. This CDR3 comprises 13 residues. Per the germline V gene, CDR1 is LNHDA and CDR2 is SQIVND (reference sequence). In DNA, the CDR3 is TGTGCCAGTAGTACTAGCTGGGCCGGAGTGCAGTTCTTC. It translates to CASSTSWAGVQFF. The full variable domain, in which reference TRBV19 and TRBJ2-1 provide the parts outside the CDR3, is DGGITQSPKYLFRKEGQNVTLSCEQNLNHDAMYWYRQDPGQGLRLIYYSQIVNDFQKGDIAEGYSVSREKKESFPLTVTSAQKNPTAFYLCASSTSWAGVQFFGPGTRLTVL.

The genes are TRBV19 and TRBJ2-1, with TRBD2 matching over 7 bases. The CDR3 runs to 18 residues. V lost 3 bases and J lost 3; bases outside the gene matches: 14. In germline, CDR1 is LNHDA, CDR2 SQIVND (reference sequence). Here the CDR3 reads CASSISGRTLRFYNEQFF. The CDR3 DNA is TGTGCCAGTAGTATCTCCGGGAGGACCTTACGGTTCTACAATGAGCAGTTCTTC.

The V and J genes are TRBV4-1 and TRBJ1-3; tentatively, D is TRBD1 (5 bases). The CDR3 totals 15 residues. The germline V gene encodes CDR1 MGHRA and CDR2 YSYEKL. V was trimmed by 0 bases and J by 3 bases, leaving 9 bases between them. Written as DNA, the CDR3 is TGCGCCAGCAGCCAAGACAGGGAAGGTGGAAACACCATATATTTT. Protein: CASSQDREGGNTIYF.

The V call is TRBV10-3, the J call TRBJ1-3; no definite D call. Germline CDR1 and CDR2: ENHRY and SYGVKD. With 3 bases removed from V and 1 base from J, the gap between germline ends came to 7 bases. The CDR3 runs 14 residues. The CDR3 nucleotides read TGTGCCATCAGTGACGGAGCTTCTGGAAACACCATATATTTT. Protein product: CAISDGASGNTIYF.

The chain links TRBV28 to TRBJ2-7, with D perhaps matching TRBD2 (5 bases). The V gene lost 11 bases and the J gene lost 0 bases, with 20 bases spanning the gap. The CDR3 covers 15 residues. Germline lookup yields CDR1 MDHEN and CDR2 SYDVKM. CDR3 sequence reads: CASLPGAESSYEQYF. CDR3 sequence (DNA): TGTGCCTCCCTACCAGGAGCGGAGAGCTCCTACGAGCAGTACTTC.